These 27 T cell receptor beta chains share one sample of origin, sequenced in a study of blood T cell repertoires in COVID-19. TCRdb's table, derived via immunoSEQ multiplex PCR, lists solely in-frame clones and lacks some. The table has approximately 470,000 clones, approximately 85% seen once; the top ten hold approximately 3%. The sequenced material came from peripheral blood. All receptors derive from a human donor in a cohort sampled during active COVID-19.

The rearrangement uses TRBV29-1 and TRBJ1-1, with D perhaps TRBD1 (5 bases). The V end was cut by 0 bases, the J end by 6 bases, with 11 bases between. The germline V gene encodes CDR1 SQVTM and CDR2 ANQGSEA. This CDR3 has 13 residues. The CDR3 nucleotides read TGCAGCGTTGAAGATCAGCGGGGCGCTGAAGCTTTCTTT. Protein product: CSVEDQRGAEAFF.

The chain carries TRBV5-4 and TRBJ2-3, with a weak D call TRBD1 (5 bases). This CDR3 is built from 16 residues. CDR1 is SGHNT, CDR2 YYREEE, per germline (reference sequence). V shed 4 bases and J shed 2 bases, with 17 bases lying between them. The CDR3 reads CASSLRQNPDTDTQYF. The CDR3 region has the DNA TGTGCCAGCAGCCTCCGACAGAACCCCGACACAGATACGCAGTATTTT.

The genes are TRBV11-2 and TRBJ2-2; TRBD1 is a possible D gene (6 bases). The V gene lost 4 bases and the J gene lost 5 bases, with 8 bases spanning the gap. The CDR3 is 13 amino acids. Looked up from germline, CDR1 is SGHAT and CDR2 is FQNNGV. The CDR3 DNA reads TGTGCCAGCAGCTCCCAGGGGACCGGGGAGCTGTTTTTT. Its protein is CASSSQGTGELFF.

Remarks on this clone: Different DNA sequences within this sample yield the same CDR3. The gene calls are TRBV30 and TRBJ2-5; D remains ambiguous. In germline, CDR1 is GTSNPN, CDR2 SVGIG (reference sequence). Trimming shortened V by 0 bases and J by 1 base, and 3 bases separated the two germline ends. CDR3 length: 12 residues. CDR3 sequence (DNA): TGTGCCTGGAGTGTACTCCAAGAGACCCAGTACTTC. It codes for CAWSVLQETQYF.

The V call is TRBV18, the J call TRBJ1-2, with D possibly matching TRBD1 (5 bases). This CDR3 spans 18 amino acids. Per germline, CDR1 KGHSH and CDR2 LQKENI. V was clipped by 5 bases and J by 1 base, with 23 bases between them. Here the CDR3 reads CASSSSIEQDTINYGYTF. The CDR3 DNA is TGTGCCAGCTCATCAAGTATTGAACAGGATACAATTAACTATGGCTACACCTTC. Using reference TRBV18 and TRBJ1-2 for the parts outside the CDR3, the full variable domain is NAGVMQNPRHLVRRRGQEARLRCSPMKGHSHVYWYRQLPEEGLKFMVYLQKENIIDESGMPKERFSAEFPKEGPSILRIQQVVRGDSAAYFCASSSSIEQDTINYGYTFGSGTRLTVV.

The genes are TRBV27 and TRBJ1-5; a possible D gene is TRBD1 (6 bases). The CDR3 has 15 amino acids. V was pared by 6 bases and J by 2 bases, with 14 bases between. The germline gives CDR1 MNHEY, CDR2 SMNVEV (reference sequence). The chain's CDR3 is CASRKGGSGNQPQHF. The CDR3 region has the DNA TGTGCCAGCAGGAAAGGGGGAAGCGGCAATCAGCCCCAGCATTTT.

The chain links TRBV6-5 to TRBJ2-1; 8 nucleotides match TRBD1. V gave up 2 bases and J gave up 9 bases; unmatched junction bases: 6. CDR1 and CDR2 from the germline V gene are MNHEY and SVGAGI. CDR3 size: 14 residues. In DNA form, the CDR3 reads TGTGCCAGCAGTTACAGCCAGGGGGCTATTGAGCAGTTCTTC. Residues: CASSYSQGAIEQFF.

J is TRBJ1-4 and V is TRBV6-1; maybe TRBD1 (5 bases). The V end was cut by 3 bases, the J end by 2 bases, with 13 bases between. The germline V gene encodes CDR1 MNHNS and CDR2 SASEGT. CDR3 size: 16 residues. The CDR3 coding sequence is TGTGCCAGCAGTGAGGTTAGGGGAACGACTAATGAAAAACTGTTTTTT. Its protein product is CASSEVRGTTNEKLFF.

For the CDR3, the DNA is TGCGCCAGCAGCTGGCGAGGAAGTCTAGCGGAGGGCTACTCCTACAATGAGCAGTTCTTC. Its protein is CASSWRGSLAEGYSYNEQFF. The chain recombines TRBV5-1 with TRBJ2-1; 7 bases fit TRBD2. Germline V lookup: CDR1 SGHRS, CDR2 YFSETQ. The CDR3 consists of 20 residues. V trimming: 3 bases; J trimming: 0 bases; junction bases outside the gene matches: 18.

The chain carries TRBV5-6 and TRBJ1-1; 9 bases line up with TRBD1. This CDR3 has 17 amino acids. Germline trimming cut 3 bases from V and 1 base from J; bases unmatched to any gene: 10. The V gene's germline CDR1 is SGHDT and CDR2 YYEEEE. The CDR3 bases are TGTGCCAGCAGCTCCAGTCCCGGGACAGGGCGGAACACTGAAGCTTTCTTT. The encoded protein is CASSSSPGTGRNTEAFF.

This clone was observed a few times. This rearrangement joins TRBV6-2 or TRBV6-3 to TRBJ1-1; TRBD1 matches 9 bases. There are 14 residues in the CDR3. Unmatched junction bases numbered 3, after V lost 6 bases and J lost 1 base. CDR1 and CDR2 from the germline V gene are MNHEY and SVGEGT. The CDR3 here is CASSTGGSNTEAFF. CDR3 DNA sequence: TGTGCCAGCAGCACAGGGGGCTCGAACACTGAAGCTTTCTTT.

The rearrangement uses TRBV10-3 and TRBJ2-3; TRBD2 matches 9 bases. The CDR3 runs 13 residues. J was trimmed by 7 bases and V by 6 bases; bases with no gene match: 5. In germline, CDR1 is ENHRY, CDR2 SYGVKD. The CDR3 nucleotides read TGTGCCATCAGGGGACTAGCTGAAAATACGCAGTATTTT. Protein product: CAIRGLAENTQYF.

The chain carries TRBV5-6 and TRBJ1-3, with a possible D match to TRBD1 (6 bases). V lost 3 bases and J lost 2, with 12 bases in between. The length of the CDR3 is 15 residues. CDR1 SGHDT and CDR2 YYEEEE come from the germline V gene. The DNA of the CDR3 is TGTGCCAGCAGCTATAGCCGGACAGCTGGAAACACCATATATTTT. This codes for CASSYSRTAGNTIYF.

The V and J genes are TRBV30 and TRBJ2-7, with 8 nucleotides matching TRBD1. This CDR3 spans 14 amino acids. Trimming took 0 bases from V and 6 from J; bases not matched to a gene: 7. CDR1 is GTSNPN and CDR2 is SVGIG in the germline V gene (reference sequence). CDR3 nucleotides: TGTGCCTGGAGTGTACTCCGACAGGGGAGCGAGCAGTACTTC. Amino acid sequence: CAWSVLRQGSEQYF. Supplemented by reference TRBV30 and TRBJ2-7, the full variable domain reads SQTIHQWPATLVQPVGSPLSLECTVEGTSNPNLYWYRQAAGRGLQLLFYSVGIGQISSEVPQNLSASRPQDRQFILSSKKLLLSDSGFYLCAWSVLRQGSEQYFGPGTRLTVT.

This clone appeared once. The chain combines TRBV9 with TRBJ2-7; 10 bases map to TRBD2. The CDR3 sequence is 15 residues long. Germline CDR1 reads SGDLS; CDR2 reads YYNGEE. With 4 bases clipped from V and 0 bases from J, the junction kept 4 bases outside the gene matches. In nucleotides, the CDR3 is TGTGCCAGCAGCCTAGCGGGAGATTACTCCTACGAGCAGTACTTC. Amino acids: CASSLAGDYSYEQYF.

The chain carries TRBV7-2 and TRBJ1-1, with 8 positions matching TRBD1. Trimming took 1 base from V and 4 from J; bases not matched to a gene: 2. The CDR3 runs 14 residues. The germline V gene has CDR1 SGHTA and CDR2 FQGNSA. CDR3 in amino acids: CASSLDRGATEAFF. CDR3 nucleotide sequence: TGTGCCAGCAGCTTAGACAGGGGGGCCACTGAAGCTTTCTTT.

The chain recombines TRBV4-3 with TRBJ1-4; D is ambiguous. The CDR3 covers 17 residues. Looked up from germline, CDR1 is LGHNA and CDR2 is YSLEER. V was trimmed by 0 bases and J by 5 bases, leaving 16 bases between them. This CDR3 is CASSQETTQAYNEKLFF. For the CDR3, the DNA is TGCGCCAGCAGCCAAGAAACAACGCAGGCCTACAATGAAAAACTGTTTTTT.

V is TRBV5-4 and J is TRBJ2-7, with 13 bases that match TRBD2. Germline-derived CDR1 and CDR2 are SGHNT and YYREEE (reference sequence). This CDR3 has 15 amino acids. The ends lost 4 bases at V and 2 bases at J; junction bases unmatched: 3. The CDR3 bases are TGTGCCAGCAGCACGGGACTAGCGGGACCCTACGAGCAGTACTTC. Translation gives CASSTGLAGPYEQYF.

The gene calls are TRBV5-1 and TRBJ2-1, with 11 positions matching TRBD2. The CDR3 loop spans 16 amino acids. Germline trimming cut 5 bases from V and 0 bases from J; bases unmatched to any gene: 4. CDR1 and CDR2 (germline): SGHRS, YFSETQ. DNA of the CDR3: TGCGCCAGCAGACCACTAGCGGGGGCCTCCTACAATGAGCAGTTCTTC. Translating gives CASRPLAGASYNEQFF.

This clone was counted a few times. This chain uses TRBV11-2 with TRBJ2-2; D uncertain. The CDR3 runs to 14 residues. With 1 base removed from V and 6 bases from J, the gap between germline ends came to 9 bases. Germline CDR1 and CDR2: SGHAT and FQNNGV. CDR3 nucleotide sequence: TGTGCCAGCAGCTTAGTCCGGTCGGCCGGGGAGCTGTTTTTT. Translating it yields CASSLVRSAGELFF.

The rearrangement uses TRBV3-1 (or the pseudogene TRBV3-2) and TRBJ2-5; D is unclear. Trimming stripped 3 bases from V and 5 bases from J, with 13 bases between. CDR1 and CDR2 (germline): LGHDT, YNNKEL (reference sequence). The CDR3 loop spans 14 amino acids. The chain's CDR3 is CASSQRTVRETQYF. In DNA, the CDR3 is TGTGCCAGCAGCCAGAGAACAGTTAGGGAGACCCAGTACTTC.

The chain carries TRBV11-2 and TRBJ1-2; possibly TRBD1 for D (6 bases). This CDR3 has 13 amino acids. Trimming shortened V by 4 bases and J by 3 bases, and 9 bases separated the two germline ends. Germline CDR1 is SGHAT and CDR2 is FQNNGV. CDR3 region: CASSSGQHYGYTF. CDR3 nucleotide sequence: TGTGCCAGCAGCTCGGGACAACACTATGGCTACACCTTC.

In its sample, this clone was seen once. The J gene is TRBJ1-1, the V gene TRBV19; 7 nucleotides align to TRBD1. V lost 4 bases and J lost 5; bases outside the gene matches: 7. The CDR3 has 14 amino acids. Looked up from germline, CDR1 is LNHDA and CDR2 is SQIVND (reference sequence). The CDR3 DNA reads as TGTGCCAGTAGTACAAGGACAGGTTTTACTGAAGCTTTCTTT. It is translated as CASSTRTGFTEAFF. Based on the CDR3 plus reference TRBV19 and TRBJ1-1, the full variable domain is DGGITQSPKYLFRKEGQNVTLSCEQNLNHDAMYWYRQDPGQGLRLIYYSQIVNDFQKGDIAEGYSVSREKKESFPLTVTSAQKNPTAFYLCASSTRTGFTEAFFGQGTRLTVV.

The chain has TRBV7-9 and TRBJ2-3, with D hard to call. Germline V gene sequence: CDR1 SEHNR, CDR2 FQNEAQ (reference sequence). This CDR3 has 14 residues. The germline V and J ends were trimmed by 5 bases and 1 base, with 10 bases remaining between them. The DNA of the CDR3 is TGTGCCAGCAGCCCCTCAGGTGGCACAGATACGCAGTATTTT. This sequence encodes CASSPSGGTDTQYF.

This clone showed up just once. The V call is TRBV2, the J call TRBJ2-3, with D unclear. This CDR3 region has 15 residues. V was clipped by 6 bases and J by 0 bases, with 13 bases between them. Germline-derived CDR1 and CDR2 are SNHLY and FYNNEI. CDR3 region: CASSALRSSTDTQYF. In DNA form, the CDR3 reads TGTGCCAGCAGCGCGCTGCGGTCGAGCACAGATACGCAGTATTTT. Full variable domain (rest looked up from reference TRBV2 and TRBJ2-3): EPEVTQTPSHQVTQMGQEVILRCVPISNHLYFYWYRQILGQKVEFLVSFYNNEISEKSEIFDDQFSVERPDGSNFTLKIRSTKLEDSAMYFCASSALRSSTDTQYFGPGTRLTVL.

The CDR3 bases are TGTGCCAGCAGCCCAGTTAGGAGGCCCTCCTACGAGCAGTACTTC. Protein: CASSPVRRPSYEQYF. The J gene is TRBJ2-7, the V gene TRBV11-2; a weak D match, TRBD2 (5 bases). Germline values: CDR1 SGHAT, CDR2 FQNNGV. Trimming left V 5 bases short and J 0 bases short, with 14 bases between. The CDR3 extends over 15 amino acids. Together with reference TRBV11-2 and TRBJ2-7, the CDR3 gives the full variable domain: EAGVAQSPRYKIIEKRQSVAFWCNPISGHATLYWYQQILGQGPKLLIQFQNNGVVDDSQLPKDRFSAERLKGVDSTLKIQPAKLEDSAVYLCASSPVRRPSYEQYFGPGTRLTVT.

V gene TRBV3-1 (or the pseudogene TRBV3-2) combines with J gene TRBJ1-4; TRBD1 is a possible D gene (5 bases). The V gene's germline CDR1 is LGHDT and CDR2 YNNKEL (reference sequence). V lost 2 bases, J lost 4 bases, and 11 bases lay in between. This CDR3 spans 15 amino acids. The CDR3 here is CASSQQAGRNEKLFF. CDR3 DNA: TGTGCCAGCAGCCAACAGGCAGGGCGTAATGAAAAACTGTTTTTT.